Listed below are T cell receptor beta chains from one sample, sequenced in a study of control samples from healthy donors and cancer patients. The method was immunoSEQ multiplex PCR; TCRdb's version includes in-frame clones alone and lacks a portion of them. The sample holds around 120,000 clones, 90% to 95% seen once. Sequencing input: PBMCs. These receptors all stem from a man aged 45-65 years with head and neck cancer. The CDR3 runs from the conserved cysteine through the conserved F or W. D genes are given only for firm matches. Expanded clones get a size class; other rows say once, few or many, or leave the size out.

clone_size	cdr3_length	v_call	d_call	j_call	cdr3_nt	cdr3_aa
.	15	TRBV5-6	TRBD2	TRBJ2-2	TGTGCCAGCAGAAGAGCGGGGCCAGGTCCCGGGGAGCTGTTTTTT	CASRRAGPGPGELFF
few	13	TRBV27	TRBD1	TRBJ1-2	TGTGCCAGCAGGGGACAGGGAGTGGATGGCTACACCTTC	CASRGQGVDGYTF
once	12	TRBV6-6	.	TRBJ2-7	TGTGTCAGCAGTTCCCGCCCCTCCGAGCAGTACTTC	CVSSSRPSEQYF
.	12	TRBV7-3	.	TRBJ2-3	TGTGCCAGCAGCGACGACGGGGGCACGCAGTATTTT	CASSDDGGTQYF
.	16	TRBV7-2	TRBD1	TRBJ1-4	TGTGCCAGCAGCCTCGCCAGCCAGGGGGCGCAGGAAAAACTGTTTTTT	CASSLASQGAQEKLFF
.	14	TRBV30	.	TRBJ1-5	TGTGCCTGGAGTGTAGGGTGGGGGGATCAGCCCCAGCATTTT	CAWSVGWGDQPQHF
.	16	TRBV7-6	TRBD1	TRBJ1-2	TGTGCCAGCAGCTTAGAGGGGACAGGAGCTAACTATGGCTACACCTTC	CASSLEGTGANYGYTF
.	14	TRBV5-1	.	TRBJ2-7	TGCGCCAGCACCTTAGAGGGCGGGTACTACGAGCAGTACTTC	CASTLEGGYYEQYF
few	15	TRBV27	.	TRBJ1-2	TGTGCCCGCCGGGGGGAGTCGGGGGGCCTCTATGGCTACACCTTC	CARRGESGGLYGYTF
.	11	TRBV28	.	TRBJ1-2	TGTGCCAGCAGTTTCAGTCAGGGCTACACCTTC	CASSFSQGYTF
.	13	TRBV12-3/TRBV12-4	.	TRBJ2-1	TGTGCCAGCAGTCACACGCTGTATAATGAGCAGTTCTTC	CASSHTLYNEQFF
.	14	TRBV4-1	.	TRBJ1-1	TGCGCCAGCAGCCATCGACGAGGAAACACTGAAGCTTTCTTT	CASSHRRGNTEAFF
.	13	TRBV7-2	TRBD1	TRBJ2-3	TGTGCCAGCAGCTGGGACAGGGGGGATACGCAGTATTTT	CASSWDRGDTQYF
.	11	TRBV14	.	TRBJ1-3	TGTGCCAGCAGCCGGATAGACACCATATATTTT	CASSRIDTIYF
once	14	TRBV6-5	.	TRBJ2-3	TGTGCCAGCAGTCGGGATTGGGGCACAGATACGCAGTATTTT	CASSRDWGTDTQYF
.	13	TRBV5-5	.	TRBJ1-1	TGTGCCAGCATCAATCAGGGTTACACTGAAGCTTTCTTT	CASINQGYTEAFF
.	13	TRBV7-8	.	TRBJ1-5	TGTGCCAGCAGCACAGATAGCAATCAGCCCCAGCATTTT	CASSTDSNQPQHF
.	14	TRBV27	TRBD1	TRBJ1-4	TGTGCCAGCAGCCAGACAGGGGGCGGTGAAAAACTGTTTTTT	CASSQTGGGEKLFF
.	15	TRBV7-3	.	TRBJ1-1	TGTGCCAGCAGCCCAAGGGGGGGAATCGGCACTGAAGCTTTCTTT	CASSPRGGIGTEAFF
once	14	TRBV27	TRBD2	TRBJ2-7	TGTGCCAGCAGCCCAGGACTAGCGCGCTACGAGCAGTACTTC	CASSPGLARYEQYF
.	13	TRBV2	.	TRBJ2-2	TGTGCCAGCAGTGAAGAGGCCACCGGGGAGCTGTTTTTT	CASSEEATGELFF
once	15	TRBV5-1	.	TRBJ1-2	TGCGCCAGCAGCCGAGCACAGGGTAGGAACTATGGCTACACCTTC	CASSRAQGRNYGYTF
.	13	TRBV10-3	.	TRBJ1-3	TGTGCCATCTGGGTACGCTCTGGAAACACCATATATTTT	CAIWVRSGNTIYF
.	16	TRBV7-3	.	TRBJ2-5	TGTGCCAGCAGCTTGCCGGTAGTAGGTCGGCAAGAGACCCAGTACTTC	CASSLPVVGRQETQYF
.	12	TRBV13	.	TRBJ2-1	TGTGCCAGCAGCTTACCCTACCATGAGCAGTTCTTC	CASSLPYHEQFF
.	13	TRBV19	TRBD2	TRBJ2-2	TGTGCCAGTAGCGTTCGCGGACTAGCGGAGCTGTTTTTT	CASSVRGLAELFF
.	17	TRBV5-5	TRBD1	TRBJ1-1	TGTGCCAGCAGGGACGCGACAGGGGGTATTTCGGACACTGAAGCTTTCTTT	CASRDATGGISDTEAFF
.	10	TRBV5-4	.	TRBJ1-5	TGTGCCATCCTGACTCAGCCCCAGCATTTT	CAILTQPQHF
.	16	TRBV15	TRBD2	TRBJ2-1	TGTGCCACCAGCAGAGAAGACGGGGGGGCCTACAATGAGCAGTTCTTC	CATSREDGGAYNEQFF
.	13	TRBV29-1	TRBD1	TRBJ1-4	TGCAGCGGGCAGGGACAGCCAAATGAAAAACTGTTTTTT	CSGQGQPNEKLFF
.	15	TRBV4-1	.	TRBJ2-1	TGCGCCAGCAGCCAAAGCAGGACAGAATATAACGAGCAGTTCTTC	CASSQSRTEYNEQFF
.	16	TRBV6-2/TRBV6-3	.	TRBJ2-6	TGTGCCAGCAGTACTTCTCGCACCGCTGGGGCCAACGTCCTGACTTTC	CASSTSRTAGANVLTF
.	12	TRBV5-5	.	TRBJ1-1	TGTGCCAGCAGCTTACTGGGGACTGAAGCTTTCTTT	CASSLLGTEAFF
.	17	TRBV28	.	TRBJ2-3	TGTGCCAGCACCGACCGGGTCTTAGTCAGGGCACGAGATACGCAGTATTTT	CASTDRVLVRARDTQYF
once	13	TRBV12-3/TRBV12-4	TRBD1	TRBJ2-7	TGTGCCAGCAGTCCCGACAGGGCCTACGAGCAGTACTTC	CASSPDRAYEQYF